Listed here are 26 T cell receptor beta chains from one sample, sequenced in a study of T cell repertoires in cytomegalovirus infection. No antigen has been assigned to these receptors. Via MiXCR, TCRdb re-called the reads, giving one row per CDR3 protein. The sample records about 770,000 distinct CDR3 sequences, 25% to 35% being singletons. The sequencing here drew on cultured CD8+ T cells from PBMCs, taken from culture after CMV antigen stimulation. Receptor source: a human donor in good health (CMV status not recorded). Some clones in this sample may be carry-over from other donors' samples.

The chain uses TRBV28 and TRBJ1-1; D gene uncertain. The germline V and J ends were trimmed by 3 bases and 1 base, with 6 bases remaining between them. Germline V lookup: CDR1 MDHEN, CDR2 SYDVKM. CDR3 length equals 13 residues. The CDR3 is CASSFYSNTEAFF. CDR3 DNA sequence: TGTGCCAGCAGTTTCTATTCGAACACTGAAGCTTTCTTT. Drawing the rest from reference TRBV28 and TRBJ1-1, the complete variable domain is DVKVTQSSRYLVKRTGEKVFLECVQDMDHENMFWYRQDPGLGLRLIYFSYDVKMKEKGDIPEGYSVSREKKERFSLILESASTNQTSMYLCASSFYSNTEAFFGQGTRLTVV.

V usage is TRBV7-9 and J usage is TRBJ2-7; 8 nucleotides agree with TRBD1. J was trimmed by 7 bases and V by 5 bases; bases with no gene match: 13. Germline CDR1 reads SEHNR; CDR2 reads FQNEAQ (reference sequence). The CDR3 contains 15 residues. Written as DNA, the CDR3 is TGTGCCAGCAGCGCCATACAGGGGGAGGCTCGAGAGCAGTACGTC. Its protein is CASSAIQGEAREQYV.

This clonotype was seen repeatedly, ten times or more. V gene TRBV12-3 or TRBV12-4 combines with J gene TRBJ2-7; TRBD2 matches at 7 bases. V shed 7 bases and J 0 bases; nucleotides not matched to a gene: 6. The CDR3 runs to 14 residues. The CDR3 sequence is CASTAGVHSYEQYF. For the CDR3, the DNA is TGTGCCAGCACGGCGGGGGTTCACTCCTACGAGCAGTACTTC.

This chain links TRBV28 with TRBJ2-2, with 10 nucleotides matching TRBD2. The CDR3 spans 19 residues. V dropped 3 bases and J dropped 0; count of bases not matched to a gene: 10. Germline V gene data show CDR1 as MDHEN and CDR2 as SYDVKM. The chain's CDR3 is CASSFPGVAGGTNTGELFF. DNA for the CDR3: TGTGCCAGCAGTTTCCCGGGGGTAGCGGGGGGAACGAACACCGGGGAGCTGTTTTTT.

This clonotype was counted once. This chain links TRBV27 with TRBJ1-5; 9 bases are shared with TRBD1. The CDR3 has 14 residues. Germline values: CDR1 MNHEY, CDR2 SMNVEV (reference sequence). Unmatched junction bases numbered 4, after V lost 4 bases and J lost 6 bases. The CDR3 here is CASSSGTGLQPQHF. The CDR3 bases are TGTGCCAGCAGTTCCGGGACAGGGCTTCAGCCCCAGCATTTT.

The CDR3 here is CASSYKWAGADTEAFF. For the CDR3, the DNA is TGTGCCAGCAGTTATAAATGGGCAGGGGCGGACACTGAAGCTTTCTTT. V is TRBV6-6 and J is TRBJ1-1; D perhaps matches TRBD1 (6 bases). V was clipped by 3 bases and J by 3 bases, with 17 bases between them. The CDR3 spans 16 residues. CDR1 is MNHNY, CDR2 SVGAGI, per germline (reference sequence).

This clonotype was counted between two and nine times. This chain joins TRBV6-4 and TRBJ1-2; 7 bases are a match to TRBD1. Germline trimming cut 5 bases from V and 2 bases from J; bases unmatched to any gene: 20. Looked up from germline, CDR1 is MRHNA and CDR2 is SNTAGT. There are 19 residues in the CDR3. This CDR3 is CASSSRPGTAEFTNYGYTF. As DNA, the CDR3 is TGTGCCAGCAGTTCACGCCCGGGGACAGCCGAGTTTACCAACTATGGCTACACCTTC.

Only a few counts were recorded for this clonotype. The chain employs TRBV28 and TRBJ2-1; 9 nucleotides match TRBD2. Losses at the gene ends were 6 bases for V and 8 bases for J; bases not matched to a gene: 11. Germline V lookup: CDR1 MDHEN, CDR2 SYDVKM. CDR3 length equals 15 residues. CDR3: CASRPLRLAEHEQFF. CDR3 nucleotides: TGTGCCAGCAGACCCCTCCGACTAGCGGAGCATGAGCAGTTCTTC.

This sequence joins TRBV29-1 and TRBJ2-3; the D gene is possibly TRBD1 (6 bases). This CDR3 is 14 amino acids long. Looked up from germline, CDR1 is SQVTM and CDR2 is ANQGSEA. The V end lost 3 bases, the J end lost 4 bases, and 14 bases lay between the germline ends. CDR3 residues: CSVDGRGIPDTQYF. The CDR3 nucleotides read TGCAGCGTTGATGGCAGGGGTATTCCAGATACGCAGTATTTT.

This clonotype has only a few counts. The CDR3 DNA follows: TGTGCCAGTTTAGGGACAGGGTTCCGGGAAAAACTGTTTTTT. Translating gives CASLGTGFREKLFF. J is TRBJ1-4 and V is TRBV28; 9 nucleotides match TRBD1. The CDR3 runs to 14 residues. Germline V lookup: CDR1 MDHEN, CDR2 SYDVKM. V was clipped by 9 bases and J by 8 bases; unmatched bases: 10.

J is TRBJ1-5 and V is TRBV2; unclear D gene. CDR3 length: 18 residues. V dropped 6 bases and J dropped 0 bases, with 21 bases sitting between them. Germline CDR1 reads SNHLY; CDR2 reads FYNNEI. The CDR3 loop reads CASRGIVGMGYSNQPQHF. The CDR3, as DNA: TGTGCCAGCAGGGGGATTGTGGGAATGGGGTATAGCAATCAGCCCCAGCATTTT.

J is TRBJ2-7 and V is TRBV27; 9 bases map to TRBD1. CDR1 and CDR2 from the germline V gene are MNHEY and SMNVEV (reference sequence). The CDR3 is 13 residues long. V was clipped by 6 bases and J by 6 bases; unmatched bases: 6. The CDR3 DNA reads TGTGCCAGCAGCCGACAGGGGGGCATCGAGCAGTACTTC. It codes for CASSRQGGIEQYF.

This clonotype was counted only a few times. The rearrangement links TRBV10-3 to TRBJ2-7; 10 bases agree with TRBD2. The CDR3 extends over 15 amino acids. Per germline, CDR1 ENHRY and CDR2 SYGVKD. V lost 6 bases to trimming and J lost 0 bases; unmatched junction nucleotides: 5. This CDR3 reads CAISRTSGASYEQYV. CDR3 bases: TGTGCCATCAGCCGTACTAGCGGGGCCTCCTACGAGCAGTACGTC.

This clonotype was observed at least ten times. The chain's CDR3 is CASRSRTGRSSSNYGYTF. As DNA, the CDR3 is TGTGCCAGCAGGAGTCGGACAGGGCGATCTTCATCTAACTATGGCTACACCTTC. The V and J genes are TRBV7-2 and TRBJ1-2; 8 bases line up with TRBD1. J gave up 0 bases and V 6 bases, and 15 bases lay outside the gene matches. The CDR3 extends over 18 amino acids. CDR1 and CDR2 from the germline V gene are SGHTA and FQGNSA.

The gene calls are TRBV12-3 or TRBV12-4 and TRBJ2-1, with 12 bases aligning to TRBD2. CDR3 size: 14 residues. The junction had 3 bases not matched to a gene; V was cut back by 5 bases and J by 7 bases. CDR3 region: CASSDGLAGNEQFF. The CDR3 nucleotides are TGTGCCAGCAGTGACGGACTAGCGGGGAATGAGCAGTTCTTC.

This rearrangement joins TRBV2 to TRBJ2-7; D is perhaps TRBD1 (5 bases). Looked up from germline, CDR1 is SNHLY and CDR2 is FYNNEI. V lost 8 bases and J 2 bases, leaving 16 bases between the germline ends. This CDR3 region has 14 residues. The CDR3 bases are TGTGCCAGCCTATTGACAGCCCCGGCCTACGAGCAGTACTTC. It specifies CASLLTAPAYEQYF.

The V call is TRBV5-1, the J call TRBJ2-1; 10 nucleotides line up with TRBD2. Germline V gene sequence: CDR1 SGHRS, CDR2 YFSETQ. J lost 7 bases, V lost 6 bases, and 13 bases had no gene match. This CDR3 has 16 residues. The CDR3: CASTSPAGGPINEQFF. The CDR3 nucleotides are TGCGCCAGCACCTCCCCAGCGGGGGGGCCGATAAATGAGCAGTTCTTC.

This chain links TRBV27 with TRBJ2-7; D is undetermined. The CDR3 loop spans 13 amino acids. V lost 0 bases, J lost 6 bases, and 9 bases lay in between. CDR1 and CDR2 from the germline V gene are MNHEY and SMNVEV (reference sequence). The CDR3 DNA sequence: TGTGCCAGCAGTTTATCCCCCAACTTCGAGCAGTACGTC. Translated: CASSLSPNFEQYV.

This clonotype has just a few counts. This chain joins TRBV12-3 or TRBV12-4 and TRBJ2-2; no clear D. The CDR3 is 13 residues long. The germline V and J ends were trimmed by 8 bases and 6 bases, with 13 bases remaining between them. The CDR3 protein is CASPGPIPGELFF. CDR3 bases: TGTGCCAGCCCTGGACCGATCCCCGGGGAGCTGTTTTTT.

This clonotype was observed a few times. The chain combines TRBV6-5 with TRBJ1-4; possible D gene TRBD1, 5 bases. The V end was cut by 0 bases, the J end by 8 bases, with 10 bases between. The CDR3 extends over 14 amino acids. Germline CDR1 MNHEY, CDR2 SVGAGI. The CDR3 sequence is CASSYSGVEEKLFF. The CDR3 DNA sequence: TGTGCCAGCAGTTACTCAGGGGTAGAGGAAAAACTGTTTTTT.

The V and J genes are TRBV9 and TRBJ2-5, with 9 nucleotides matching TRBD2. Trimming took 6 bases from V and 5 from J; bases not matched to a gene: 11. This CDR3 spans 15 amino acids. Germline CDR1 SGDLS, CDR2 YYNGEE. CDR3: CASTQGAGGVETQYF. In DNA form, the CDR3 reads TGTGCCAGCACGCAAGGAGCGGGGGGTGTGGAGACCCAGTACTTC.

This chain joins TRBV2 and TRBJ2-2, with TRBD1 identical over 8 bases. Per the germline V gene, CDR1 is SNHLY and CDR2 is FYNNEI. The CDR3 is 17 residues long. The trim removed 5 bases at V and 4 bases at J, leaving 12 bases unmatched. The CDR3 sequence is CASSLEAGTGFTGELFF. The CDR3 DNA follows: TGTGCCAGCAGTCTCGAGGCCGGGACAGGATTCACCGGGGAGCTGTTTTTT.

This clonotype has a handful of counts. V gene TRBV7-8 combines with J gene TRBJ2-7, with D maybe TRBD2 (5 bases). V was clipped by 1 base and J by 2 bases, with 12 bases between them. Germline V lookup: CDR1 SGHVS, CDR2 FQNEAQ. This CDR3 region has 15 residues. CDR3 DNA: TGTGCCAGCAGCTTAGGGACTGCCACGGCCTACGAGCAGTACGTC. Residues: CASSLGTATAYEQYV.

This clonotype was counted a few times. CDR3 sequence reads: CATSGNEQFF. CDR3 sequence (DNA): TGTGCCACGAGCGGGAATGAGCAGTTCTTC. V is TRBV9 and J is TRBJ2-1, with a possible D match to TRBD2 (6 bases). CDR1 and CDR2 (germline): SGDLS, YYNGEE. V lost 9 bases, J lost 7 bases, and 8 bases lay in between. The CDR3 sequence is 10 residues long.

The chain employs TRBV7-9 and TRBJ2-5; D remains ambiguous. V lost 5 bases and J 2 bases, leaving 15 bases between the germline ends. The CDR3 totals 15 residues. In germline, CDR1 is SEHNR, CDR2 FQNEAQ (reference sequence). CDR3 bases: TGTGCCAGCAGCCTTGCCCGACGTACACAAGAGACCCAGTACTTC. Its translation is CASSLARRTQETQYF.

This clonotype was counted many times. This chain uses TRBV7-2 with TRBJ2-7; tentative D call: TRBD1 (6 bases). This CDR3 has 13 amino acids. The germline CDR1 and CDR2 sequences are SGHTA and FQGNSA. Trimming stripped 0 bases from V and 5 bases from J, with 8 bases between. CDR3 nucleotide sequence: TGTGCCAGCAGCTTAGCACAGGGTCACGAGCAGTACGTC. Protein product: CASSLAQGHEQYV.